This T cell receptor (beta chain) comes out of a study of cytomegalovirus exposure and HLA in healthy donors. Findings and caveats of the study: Among CMV-associated TCR beta chains, most appeared HLA-restricted in a later analysis. As a later analysis showed, a missense DCLRE1C variant was linked to trimming of TCR beta V- and J-genes.

The PCR employed 60 Vbeta primers together with 13 Jbeta primers. Here immunoSEQ multiplex PCR was the method, and the copy in TCRdb shows in-frame clones only, minus some. The table includes 200,000 to 250,000 clones, around 83% detected once. The germline V gene encodes CDR1 MNHEY and CDR2 SMNVEV (reference sequence). There are 13 residues in the CDR3. V lost 8 bases and J lost 0, with 8 bases in between. With regard to this clone: Its cognate antigen is unknown.

V usage is TRBV27 and J usage is TRBJ1-5; possible D gene TRBD1, 5 bases. Sequencing input: PBMCs. The clonotype comes from a girl between 10 and 17 years old in good health and CMV-seronegative. The CDR3 bases are TGTGCCAGCGCCAGGGTTAGCAATCAGCCCCAGCATTTT. Translation: CASARVSNQPQHF.